The 14 T cell receptor beta chains below all came from one sample that was sequenced in a study of blood T cell repertoires in COVID-19. Some clones are missing from TCRdb's copy, which holds only in-frame ones; the method was immunoSEQ multiplex PCR. The sample holds around 94,000 clones, almost 85% seen once. Material: peripheral blood. These receptors came from a middle-aged man with active or convalescent COVID-19.

The rearrangement uses TRBV6-5 and TRBJ1-5, with TRBD1 as a possible D gene (5 bases). The ends were cut back, 6 bases at V and 0 bases at J, with 6 bases in the middle. This CDR3 is 13 amino acids long. Germline CDR1 reads MNHEY; CDR2 reads SVGAGI. CDR3 in amino acids: CASSQGSNQPQHF. CDR3 bases: TGTGCCAGCAGCCAGGGTAGCAATCAGCCCCAGCATTTT.

The chain recombines TRBV24-1 with TRBJ1-2, with D unclear. The CDR3 extends over 11 amino acids. Trimming shortened V by 6 bases and J by 4 bases, and 5 bases separated the two germline ends. Germline CDR1 and CDR2: KGHDR and SFDVKD. CDR3 DNA: TGTGCCACCAGTAGCGGCTATGGCTACACCTTC. Its protein product is CATSSGYGYTF.

A word on this clone: This CDR3 is also generated by other DNA sequences in the sample. V and J are TRBV7-9 and TRBJ2-7; the D gene is possibly TRBD1 (6 bases). The V gene lost 6 bases and the J gene lost 6 bases, with 12 bases spanning the gap. The germline CDR1 and CDR2 sequences are SEHNR and FQNEAQ (reference sequence). This CDR3 comprises 12 residues. CDR3 in DNA: TGTGCCAGCAGTTTAACAGGGTCCGAGCAGTACTTC. As protein: CASSLTGSEQYF. The whole variable domain, remainder taken from reference TRBV7-9 and TRBJ2-7, is DTGVSQNPRHKITKRGQNVTFRCDPISEHNRLYWYRQTLGQGPEFLTYFQNEAQLEKSRLLSDRFSAERPKGSFSTLEIQRTEQGDSAMYLCASSLTGSEQYFGPGTRLTVT.

The chain recombines TRBV2 with TRBJ1-2; TRBD1 agrees at 8 bases. Trimming cost V 6 bases and J 8 bases; bases outside gene matches: 14. There are 15 residues in the CDR3. Germline V gives CDR1 SNHLY, CDR2 FYNNEI. The CDR3 nucleotides are TGTGCCAGCAGAGACCGGACAGGGATGTCGAGGGGCTACACCTTC. Translating it yields CASRDRTGMSRGYTF.

A single count supports this clone. This sequence joins TRBV4-3 and TRBJ1-1; tentative D call: TRBD1 (6 bases). The CDR3 contains 15 residues. V was shortened by 0 bases and J by 2 bases, with 10 bases between the two germline ends. Germline assignment: CDR1 LGHNA and CDR2 YSLEER. In DNA, the CDR3 is TGCGCCAGCAGCCAAGAAGGCAGGGGCAACACTGAAGCTTTCTTT. This gives the protein CASSQEGRGNTEAFF.

The chain uses TRBV6-2 or TRBV6-3 and TRBJ2-3, with TRBD1 identical over 8 bases. The CDR3 has 15 residues. CDR1 is MNHEY and CDR2 is SVGEGT in the germline V gene. V shed 0 bases, J shed 5 bases, and the junction held 4 bases outside the gene matches. The chain's CDR3 is CASSYSARGQDTQYF. The CDR3 DNA reads as TGTGCCAGCAGTTACTCGGCCAGGGGGCAAGATACGCAGTATTTT.

The chain employs TRBV4-2 and TRBJ1-4, with a possible D match to TRBD1 (5 bases). Germline V lookup: CDR1 LGHNA, CDR2 YNFKEQ. With 1 base removed from V and 4 bases from J, the gap between germline ends came to 13 bases. CDR3 size: 16 residues. The CDR3 bases are TGTGCCAGCAGCCAAGTTGCAGGGTTAGGTAATGAAAAACTGTTTTTT. It encodes CASSQVAGLGNEKLFF.

This clone was seen once. This chain joins TRBV9 and TRBJ2-2; TRBD1 matches at 7 bases. The CDR3 spans 17 residues. With V trimmed by 3 bases and J by 5 bases, 13 bases remained unmatched. The germline CDR1 and CDR2 sequences are SGDLS and YYNGEE. The CDR3 is CASSAVSGTVITGELFF. CDR3 sequence (DNA): TGTGCCAGCAGCGCCGTCTCCGGGACAGTTATTACCGGGGAGCTGTTTTTT. The entire variable domain, with the rest obtained from reference TRBV9 and TRBJ2-2, is as follows: DSGVTQTPKHLITATGQRVTLRCSPRSGDLSVYWYQQSLDQGLQFLIQYYNGEERAKGNILERFSAQQFPDLHSELNLSSLELGDSALYFCASSAVSGTVITGELFFGEGSRLTVL.

V gene TRBV24-1 combines with J gene TRBJ2-7, with 8 bases fitting TRBD1. The CDR3 totals 15 residues. Germline CDR1 and CDR2: KGHDR and SFDVKD. Trimming removed 4 bases from V and 2 bases from J; junction bases left unmatched: 6. The CDR3 coding sequence is TGTGCCACCAGTGAACGGACAGGGCGAACCTACGAGCAGTACTTC. The encoded protein is CATSERTGRTYEQYF.

The V call is TRBV15, the J call TRBJ2-7; 9 bases agree with TRBD1. This CDR3 contains 13 residues. Unmatched junction bases numbered 4, after V lost 8 bases and J lost 2 bases. CDR1 and CDR2 (germline): LNHNV, YYDKDF (reference sequence). CDR3 nucleotides: TGTGCCACCGCCAGGGACAGGGCCTACGAGCAGTACTTC. It specifies CATARDRAYEQYF.

The rearrangement joins TRBV18 to TRBJ1-1, with a tentative D call TRBD1 (5 bases). Trimming left V 2 bases short and J 1 base short, with 11 bases between. The CDR3 has 15 amino acids. Germline V CDR1 and CDR2: KGHSH, LQKENI. The CDR3 loop reads CASSPFQGRNTEAFF. The CDR3 nucleotides read TGTGCCAGCTCACCATTCCAGGGCAGGAACACTGAAGCTTTCTTT.

The J gene is TRBJ1-4, the V gene TRBV12-3 or TRBV12-4, with D perhaps matching TRBD1 (6 bases). Trimming pared 5 bases from V and 11 bases from J, leaving 15 bases between. The length of the CDR3 is 13 residues. The CDR3 is CASSGQGPGKLFF. The CDR3 DNA is TGTGCCAGCAGTGGTCAGGGGCCTGGGAAACTGTTTTTT.

This rearrangement joins TRBV6-2 or TRBV6-3 to TRBJ2-7; 7 nucleotides align to TRBD1. Germline assignment: CDR1 MNHEY and CDR2 SVGEGT. CDR3 size: 13 residues. J gave up 3 bases and V 5 bases, and 4 bases lay outside the gene matches. Here the CDR3 reads CASSMGQLYEQYF. As DNA, the CDR3 is TGTGCCAGCAGTATGGGACAGCTCTACGAGCAGTACTTC.

The chain links TRBV3-1 (or the pseudogene TRBV3-2) to TRBJ2-5, with 11 nucleotides matching TRBD2. CDR3 length: 17 amino acids. The germline V gene has CDR1 LGHDT and CDR2 YNNKEL (reference sequence). The V gene end was trimmed by 0 bases and the J gene end by 7 bases; junction bases not matched to a gene: 10. CDR3 in DNA: TGTGCCAGCAGCCAAGATTGGGGACTAGCGGCTGTGCGGACCCAGTACTTC. This gives the protein CASSQDWGLAAVRTQYF.